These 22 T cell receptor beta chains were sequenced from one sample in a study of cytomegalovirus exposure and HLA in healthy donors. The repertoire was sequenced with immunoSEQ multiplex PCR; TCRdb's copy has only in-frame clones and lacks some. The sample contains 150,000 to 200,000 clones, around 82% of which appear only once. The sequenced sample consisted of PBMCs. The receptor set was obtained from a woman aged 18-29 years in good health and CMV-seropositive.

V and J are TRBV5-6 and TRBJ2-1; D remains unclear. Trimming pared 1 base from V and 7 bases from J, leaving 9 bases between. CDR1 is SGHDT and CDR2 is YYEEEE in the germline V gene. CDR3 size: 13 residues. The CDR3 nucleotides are TGTGCCAGCAGCTTGTCCACATCGAATGAGCAGTTCTTC. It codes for CASSLSTSNEQFF.

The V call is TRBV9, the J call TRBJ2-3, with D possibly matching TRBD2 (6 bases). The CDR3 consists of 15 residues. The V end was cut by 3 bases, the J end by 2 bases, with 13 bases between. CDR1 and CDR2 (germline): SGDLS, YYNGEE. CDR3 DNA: TGTGCCAGCAGCGAAACTAGCTTTCACACAGATACGCAGTATTTT. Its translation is CASSETSFHTDTQYF.

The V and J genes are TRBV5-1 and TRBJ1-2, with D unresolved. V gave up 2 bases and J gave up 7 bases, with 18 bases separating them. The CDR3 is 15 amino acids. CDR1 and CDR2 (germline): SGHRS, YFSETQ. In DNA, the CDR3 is TGCGCCAGCAGCTTAGATATTAGCGGTAGTAGTGGCTACACCTTC. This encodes CASSLDISGSSGYTF.

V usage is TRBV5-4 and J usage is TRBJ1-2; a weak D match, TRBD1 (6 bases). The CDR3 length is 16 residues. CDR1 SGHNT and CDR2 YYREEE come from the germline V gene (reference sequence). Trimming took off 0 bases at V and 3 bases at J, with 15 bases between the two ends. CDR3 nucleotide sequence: TGTGCCAGCAGCTTGGAGGGGACACGGATGCACTATGGCTACACCTTC. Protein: CASSLEGTRMHYGYTF.

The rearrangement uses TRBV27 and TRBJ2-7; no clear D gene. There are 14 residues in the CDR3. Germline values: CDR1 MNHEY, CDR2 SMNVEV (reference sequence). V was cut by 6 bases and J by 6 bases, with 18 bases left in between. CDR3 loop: CASRPVQEIGEQYF. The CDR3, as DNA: TGTGCCAGCAGGCCCGTGCAGGAAATTGGCGAGCAGTACTTC.

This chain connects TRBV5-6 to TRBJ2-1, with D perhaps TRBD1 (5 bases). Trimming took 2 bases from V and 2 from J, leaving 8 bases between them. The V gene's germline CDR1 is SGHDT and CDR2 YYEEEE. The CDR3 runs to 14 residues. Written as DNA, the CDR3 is TGTGCCAGCAGCTTCGACAGTACCTACAATGAGCAGTTCTTC. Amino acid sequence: CASSFDSTYNEQFF.

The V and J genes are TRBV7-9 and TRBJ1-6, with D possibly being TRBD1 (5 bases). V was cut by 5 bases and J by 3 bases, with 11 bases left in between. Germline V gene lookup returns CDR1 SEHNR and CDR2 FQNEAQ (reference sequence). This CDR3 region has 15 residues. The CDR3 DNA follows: TGTGCCAGCAGCGGGGCCCGAGGCTATAATTCACCCCTCCACTTT. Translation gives CASSGARGYNSPLHF. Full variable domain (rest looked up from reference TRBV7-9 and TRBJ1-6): DTGVSQNPRHKITKRGQNVTFRCDPISEHNRLYWYRQTLGQGPEFLTYFQNEAQLEKSRLLSDRFSAERPKGSFSTLEIQRTEQGDSAMYLCASSGARGYNSPLHFGNGTRLTVT.

The CDR3 nucleotides are TGTGCCAGCAGTTACTTCGGGGGGCCGGGGGATACGCAGTATTTT. Its translation: CASSYFGGPGDTQYF. This chain uses TRBV6-5 with TRBJ2-3; tentatively, D is TRBD2 (7 bases). V dropped 1 base and J dropped 6 bases, with 14 bases sitting between them. Germline-derived CDR1 and CDR2 are MNHEY and SVGAGI. The CDR3 is 15 residues long.

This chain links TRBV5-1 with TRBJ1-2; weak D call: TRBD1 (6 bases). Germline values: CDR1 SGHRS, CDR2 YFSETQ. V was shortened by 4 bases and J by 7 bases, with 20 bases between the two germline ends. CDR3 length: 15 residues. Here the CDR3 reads CASSPTSTGKLGYTF. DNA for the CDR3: TGCGCCAGCAGCCCGACGAGTACAGGGAAACTTGGCTACACCTTC.

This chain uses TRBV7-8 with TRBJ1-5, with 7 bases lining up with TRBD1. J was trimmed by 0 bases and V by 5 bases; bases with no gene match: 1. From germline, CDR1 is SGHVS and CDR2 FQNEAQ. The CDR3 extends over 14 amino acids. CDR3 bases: TGTGCCAGCAGCCAGGGGGATAGCAATCAGCCCCAGCATTTT. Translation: CASSQGDSNQPQHF.

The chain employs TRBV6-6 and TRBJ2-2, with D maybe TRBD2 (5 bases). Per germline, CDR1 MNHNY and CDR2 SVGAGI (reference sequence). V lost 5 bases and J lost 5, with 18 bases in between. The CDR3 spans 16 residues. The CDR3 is CASSSGPLDKTGELFF. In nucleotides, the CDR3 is TGTGCCAGCAGTAGCGGACCACTCGACAAGACCGGGGAGCTGTTTTTT.

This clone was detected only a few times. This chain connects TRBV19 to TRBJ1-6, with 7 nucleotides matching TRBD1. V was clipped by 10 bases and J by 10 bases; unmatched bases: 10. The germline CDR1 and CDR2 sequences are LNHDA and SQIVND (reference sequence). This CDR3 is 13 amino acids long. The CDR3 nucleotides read TGTGCCACTTCGGAAATGACAGGGTCACCCCTCCACTTT. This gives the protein CATSEMTGSPLHF. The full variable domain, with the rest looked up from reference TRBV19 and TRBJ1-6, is DGGITQSPKYLFRKEGQNVTLSCEQNLNHDAMYWYRQDPGQGLRLIYYSQIVNDFQKGDIAEGYSVSREKKESFPLTVTSAQKNPTAFYLCATSEMTGSPLHFGNGTRLTVT.

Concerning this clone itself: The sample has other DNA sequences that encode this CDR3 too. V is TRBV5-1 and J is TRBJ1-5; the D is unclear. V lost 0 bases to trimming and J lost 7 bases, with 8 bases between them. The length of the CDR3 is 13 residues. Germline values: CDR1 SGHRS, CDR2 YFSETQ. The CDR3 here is CASSLGPGQPQHF. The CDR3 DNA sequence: TGCGCCAGCAGCTTGGGCCCCGGGCAGCCCCAGCATTTT.

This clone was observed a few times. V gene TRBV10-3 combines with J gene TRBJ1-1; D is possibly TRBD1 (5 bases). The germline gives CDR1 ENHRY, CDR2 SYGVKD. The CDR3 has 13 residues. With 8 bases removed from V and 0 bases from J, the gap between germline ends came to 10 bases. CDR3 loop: CAIRDSMNTEAFF. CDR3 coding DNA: TGTGCCATCCGCGACAGCATGAACACTGAAGCTTTCTTT.

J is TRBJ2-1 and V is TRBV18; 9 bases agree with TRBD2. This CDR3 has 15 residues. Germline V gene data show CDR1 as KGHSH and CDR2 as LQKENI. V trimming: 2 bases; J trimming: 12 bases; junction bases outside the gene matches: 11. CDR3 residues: CASSPGAVPAGGQFF. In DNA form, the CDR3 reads TGTGCCAGCTCACCAGGGGCAGTGCCAGCGGGGGGGCAGTTCTTC.

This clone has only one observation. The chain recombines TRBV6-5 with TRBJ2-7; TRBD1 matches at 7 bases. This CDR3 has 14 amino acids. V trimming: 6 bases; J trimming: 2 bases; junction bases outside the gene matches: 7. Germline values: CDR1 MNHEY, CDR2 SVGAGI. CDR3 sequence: CASRMTGLAYEQYF. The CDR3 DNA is TGTGCCAGCAGAATGACAGGGCTTGCCTACGAGCAGTACTTC.

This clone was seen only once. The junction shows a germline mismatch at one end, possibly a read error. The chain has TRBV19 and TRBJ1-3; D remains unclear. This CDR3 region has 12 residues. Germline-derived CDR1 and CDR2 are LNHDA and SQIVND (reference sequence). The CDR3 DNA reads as TGTGCCAGTAGTACGACTGGTAACACCATATATTTT. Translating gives CASSTTGNTIYF.

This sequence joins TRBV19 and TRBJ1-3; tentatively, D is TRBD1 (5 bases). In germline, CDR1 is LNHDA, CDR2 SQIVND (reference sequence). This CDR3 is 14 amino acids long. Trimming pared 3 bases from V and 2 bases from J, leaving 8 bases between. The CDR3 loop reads CASSMLGAGNTIYF. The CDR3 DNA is TGTGCCAGTAGTATGTTAGGGGCTGGAAACACCATATATTTT.

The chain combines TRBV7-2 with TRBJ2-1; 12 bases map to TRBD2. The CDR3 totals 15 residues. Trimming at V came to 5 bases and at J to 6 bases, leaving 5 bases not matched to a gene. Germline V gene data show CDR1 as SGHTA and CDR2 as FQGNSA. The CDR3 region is CASSGSSGGANEQFF. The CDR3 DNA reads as TGTGCCAGCAGCGGTTCTAGCGGGGGGGCCAATGAGCAGTTCTTC.

The CDR3 DNA reads as TGTGCCAGCACAGGGTACAGGAACACTGAAGCTTTCTTT. It is translated as CASTGYRNTEAFF. The chain recombines TRBV6-5 with TRBJ1-1; tentatively, D is TRBD1 (5 bases). Looked up from germline, CDR1 is MNHEY and CDR2 is SVGAGI. Trimming took 7 bases from V and 1 from J, leaving 10 bases between them. The CDR3 runs to 13 residues.

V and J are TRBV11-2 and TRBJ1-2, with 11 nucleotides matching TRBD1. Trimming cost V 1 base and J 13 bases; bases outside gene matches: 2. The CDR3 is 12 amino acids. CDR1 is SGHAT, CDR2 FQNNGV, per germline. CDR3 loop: CASSLGTGGTTF. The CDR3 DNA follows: TGTGCCAGCAGCTTAGGGACAGGGGGCACCACCTTC.

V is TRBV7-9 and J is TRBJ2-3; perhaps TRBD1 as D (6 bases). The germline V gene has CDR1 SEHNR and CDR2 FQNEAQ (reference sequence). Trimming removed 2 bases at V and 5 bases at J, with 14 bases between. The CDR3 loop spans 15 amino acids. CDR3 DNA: TGTGCCAGCAGCTTACAGATAGTCAGGGGAGATACGCAGTATTTT. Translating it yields CASSLQIVRGDTQYF.